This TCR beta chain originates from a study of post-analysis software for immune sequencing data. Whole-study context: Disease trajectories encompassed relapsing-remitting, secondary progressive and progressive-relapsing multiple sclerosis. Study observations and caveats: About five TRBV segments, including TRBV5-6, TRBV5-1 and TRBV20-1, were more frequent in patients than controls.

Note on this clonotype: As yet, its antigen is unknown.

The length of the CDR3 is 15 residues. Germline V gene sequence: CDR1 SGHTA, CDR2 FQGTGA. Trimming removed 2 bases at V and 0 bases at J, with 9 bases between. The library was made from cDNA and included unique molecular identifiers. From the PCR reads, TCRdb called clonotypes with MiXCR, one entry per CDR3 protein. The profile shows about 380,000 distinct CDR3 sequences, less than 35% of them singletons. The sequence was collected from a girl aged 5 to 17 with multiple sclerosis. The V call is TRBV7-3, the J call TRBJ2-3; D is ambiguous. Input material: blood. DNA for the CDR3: TGTGCCAGCAGCTTAGGTAGCTCTAGCACAGATACGCAGTATTTT. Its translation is CASSLGSSSTDTQYF.